A single TCR beta chain is shown here with its context. In the study's own analysis: Nucleated cell number was recorded as an estimate derived from reference gene primer amplification. Sequenced by immunoSEQ multiplex PCR; TCRdb stores in-frame clones only, minus some. Clonal size and the V and J genes are those of that table, whereas D and trimming came from the DNA. In the table there are approximately 230,000 clones, nearly 90% of which are singletons. This entry comes from a study of blood T cell repertoires in COVID-19. Overall study context: COVID-19 samples, acute and convalescent, were from the United States, Italy and Spain. The analysed material was cDNA or gDNA that came from T cells, B-cell-depleted T cells, or PBMCs.

Trimming took 6 bases from V and 3 from J; bases not matched to a gene: 8. There are 15 residues in the CDR3. Germline V gene lookup returns CDR1 SGHDN and CDR2 FVKESK. The V and J genes are TRBV14 and TRBJ2-7; 10 nucleotides align to TRBD2. The clonotype was recovered from a man between 18 and 29 years old with active or convalescent COVID-19. Material: peripheral blood. In DNA, the CDR3 is TGTGCCAGCAGTTCTCTAGCGGGAGTGGGCTACGAGCAGTACTTC. Its translation is CASSSLAGVGYEQYF.